The sequence of this T cell receptor beta chain was determined in a study of T cells in Graves' hyperthyroidism and ophthalmopathy. Amplified TCR beta CDR3 regions derived from RNA transcripts. HTBI primers were used for first-round RT-PCR of the TCR CDR3. Each CDR3 protein gets one entry after TCRdb re-called the multiplex PCR reads with MiXCR. The sample holds 30,000 to 45,000 distinct CDR3 sequences, about 47% seen once. At least ten counts were recorded for this clonotype. Trimming shortened V by 5 bases and J by 11 bases, and 22 bases separated the two germline ends. The length of the CDR3 is 15 residues. From germline, CDR1 is LNHNV and CDR2 YYDKDF (reference sequence).

Source material: blood. V and J are TRBV15 and TRBJ2-4; D gene ambiguous. This TCR was sampled from a man in his forties or fifties with Graves' ophthalmopathy. CDR3 loop: CATSRKLDASGFQYF. In DNA, the CDR3 is TGTGCCACCAGCCGCAAACTGGACGCTTCGGGTTTTCAGTACTTC.